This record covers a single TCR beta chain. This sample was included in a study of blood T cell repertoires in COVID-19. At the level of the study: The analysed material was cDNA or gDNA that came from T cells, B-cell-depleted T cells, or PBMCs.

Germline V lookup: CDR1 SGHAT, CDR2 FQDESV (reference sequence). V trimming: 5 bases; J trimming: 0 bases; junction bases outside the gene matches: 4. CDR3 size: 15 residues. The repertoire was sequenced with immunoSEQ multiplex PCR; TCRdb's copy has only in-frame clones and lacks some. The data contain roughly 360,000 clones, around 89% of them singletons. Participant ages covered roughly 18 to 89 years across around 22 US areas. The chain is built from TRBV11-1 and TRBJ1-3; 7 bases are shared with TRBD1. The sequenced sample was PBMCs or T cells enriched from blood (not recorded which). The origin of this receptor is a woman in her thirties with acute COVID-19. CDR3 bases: TGTGCCAGCAGCCAAGGACAGGCCTCTGGAAACACCATATATTTT. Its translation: CASSQGQASGNTIYF. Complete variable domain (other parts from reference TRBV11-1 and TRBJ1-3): EAEVAQSPRYKITEKSQAVAFWCDPISGHATLYWYRQILGQGPELLVQFQDESVVDDSQLPKDRFSAERLKGVDSTLKIQPAELGDSAMYLCASSQGQASGNTIYFGEGSWLTVV.